Listed here are 19 T cell receptor beta chains from one sample, sequenced in a study of CXCR3-negative and CXCR3-positive naive CD8 T cells. The antigens for these receptors are not known. Study findings and constraints: Hydrophobicity was higher for TRB CDR3s found in CXCR3-positive naive cells than in CXCR3-negative naive cells.

5' RACE with UMI labels generated the TRB cDNA libraries. TCRdb re-called the 5' RACE reads and shows each CDR3 protein once, DNA omitted. The ten most abundant clones cover 0.85% to 1.4% of a sample with about 98,000 distinct CDR3 sequences. Sequencing was done on a sample of naive CXCR3+ CD8+ T cells from blood. Subset indicated: CD45RO-CCR7+CD27+CD95- naive CD8+ T cells expressing CXCR3 (TNR3+). The receptors derive from a human donor in good health. Some clones in this sample may be carry-over from other donors' samples.

The chain employs TRBV4-2 and TRBJ2-7; TCRdb's assignment of TRBD2 cannot be checked, as there is no DNA. The germline V gene has CDR1 LGHNA and CDR2 YNFKEQ. This CDR3 has 19 amino acids. The CDR3 here is CASSQEDPGTSGGSYEQYF.

V is TRBV7-2 and J is TRBJ2-7; the D gene TCRdb calls, TRBD1, cannot be checked with no DNA. CDR3 length: 14 residues. CDR1 and CDR2 (germline): SGHTA, FQGNSA. The CDR3 protein is CASSLVLQGVEQYF. The full variable domain, rest sourced from reference TRBV7-2 and TRBJ2-7, is GAGVSQSPSNKVTEKGKDVELRCDPISGHTALYWYRQSLGQGLEFLIYFQGNSAPDKSGLPSDRFSAERTGGSVSTLTIQRTQQEDSAVYLCASSLVLQGVEQYFGPGTRLTVT.

The genes are TRBV14 and TRBJ2-1; TCRdb's D call of TRBD1 is untestable without DNA. The CDR3 is 12 amino acids. The V gene's germline CDR1 is SGHDN and CDR2 FVKESK. CDR3 in amino acids: CASSPWGNEQFF. Looking up the rest from reference TRBV14 and TRBJ2-1 gives the full variable domain: EAGVTQFPSHSVIEKGQTVTLRCDPISGHDNLYWYRRVMGKEIKFLLHFVKESKQDESGMPNNRFLAERTGGTYSTLKVQPAELEDSGVYFCASSPWGNEQFFGPGTRLTVL.

The V and J genes are TRBV7-9 and TRBJ1-4. Germline V gene sequence: CDR1 SEHNR, CDR2 FQNEAQ (reference sequence). The CDR3 extends over 14 amino acids. CDR3 protein: CASSGANTNEKLFF.

This rearrangement joins TRBV7-9 to TRBJ2-4; TCRdb indicates TRBD1, and absent DNA this call remains unverified. From germline, CDR1 is SEHNR and CDR2 FQNEAQ (reference sequence). The CDR3 is 15 amino acids. The CDR3: CASSLIGVGKNIQYF.

The gene calls are TRBV7-2 and TRBJ2-3. This CDR3 spans 12 amino acids. Looked up from germline, CDR1 is SGHTA and CDR2 is FQGNSA. The CDR3 here is CASSTITDTQYF.

The chain has TRBV11-3 and TRBJ2-1; without DNA, the TCRdb call of TRBD1 cannot be checked. CDR3 size: 16 residues. Germline V CDR1 and CDR2: SGHNT, YENEEA. CDR3 residues: CASSLASGPPNNEQFF.

The CDR3 sequence is CASSPRVTQNTGELFF. The J gene is TRBJ2-2, the V gene TRBV6-2 or TRBV6-3. Germline CDR1 is MNHEY and CDR2 is SVGEGT. The CDR3 is 16 residues long.

The V gene is TRBV7-3, the J gene TRBJ2-1. The V gene's germline CDR1 is SGHTA and CDR2 FQGTGA. The CDR3 has 13 amino acids. The CDR3 protein is CASNSEIYNEQFF.

V usage is TRBV3-1 and J usage is TRBJ2-5; TCRdb gives TRBD1 as the D gene, but with no DNA this cannot be confirmed. The germline V gene has CDR1 LGHDT and CDR2 YNNKEL (reference sequence). This CDR3 is 16 amino acids long. The CDR3 reads CASSLPGRSGEETQYF.

The chain uses TRBV7-2 and TRBJ2-2. Looked up from germline, CDR1 is SGHTA and CDR2 is FQGNSA. The CDR3 length is 12 residues. This chain's CDR3 is CASSSGGGELFF.

V is TRBV6-6 and J is TRBJ2-7; TCRdb indicates TRBD1, and absent DNA this call remains unverified. This CDR3 contains 13 residues. Looked up from germline, CDR1 is MNHNY and CDR2 is SVGAGI (reference sequence). The CDR3 loop is CASSAGQIYEQYF.

The V call is TRBV20-1, the J call TRBJ1-5; as DNA is missing, the TRBD1 call by TCRdb cannot be tested. This CDR3 spans 13 amino acids. From germline, CDR1 is DFQATT and CDR2 SNEGSKA (reference sequence). The CDR3 sequence: CSAKTTENQPQHF.

This chain connects TRBV15 to TRBJ2-7; the D call of TRBD2 rests on TCRdb alone, since no DNA is present to check it. The CDR3 length is 13 residues. Germline V gene lookup returns CDR1 LNHNV and CDR2 YYDKDF (reference sequence). CDR3 residues: CATSSVGTSEQYF.

This chain links TRBV20-1 with TRBJ2-7; TCRdb's D gene call, TRBD1, goes unchecked for lack of DNA. Germline-derived CDR1 and CDR2 are DFQATT and SNEGSKA (reference sequence). The CDR3 consists of 14 residues. The CDR3 loop reads CSAGETGVAYEQYF.

This chain uses TRBV28 with TRBJ1-6. The CDR3 is made up of 15 amino acids. CDR1 and CDR2 from the germline V gene are MDHEN and SYDVKM. The CDR3 here is CAPWNPELHNSPLHF.

The chain links TRBV29-1 to TRBJ1-2; TCRdb returns TRBD1, unconfirmable since there is no DNA. The CDR3 spans 11 residues. Germline assignment: CDR1 SQVTM and CDR2 ANQGSEA. The CDR3 sequence: CSAEVGEGYTF.

The chain has TRBV12-3 or TRBV12-4 and TRBJ2-5; the D call of TRBD1 rests on TCRdb alone, since no DNA is present to check it. This CDR3 spans 15 amino acids. CDR3 region: CASSLGQGSGETQYF.

V gene TRBV15 combines with J gene TRBJ2-2. Germline values: CDR1 LNHNV, CDR2 YYDKDF (reference sequence). This CDR3 spans 15 amino acids. CDR3 sequence: CATSRDAKNTGELFF.